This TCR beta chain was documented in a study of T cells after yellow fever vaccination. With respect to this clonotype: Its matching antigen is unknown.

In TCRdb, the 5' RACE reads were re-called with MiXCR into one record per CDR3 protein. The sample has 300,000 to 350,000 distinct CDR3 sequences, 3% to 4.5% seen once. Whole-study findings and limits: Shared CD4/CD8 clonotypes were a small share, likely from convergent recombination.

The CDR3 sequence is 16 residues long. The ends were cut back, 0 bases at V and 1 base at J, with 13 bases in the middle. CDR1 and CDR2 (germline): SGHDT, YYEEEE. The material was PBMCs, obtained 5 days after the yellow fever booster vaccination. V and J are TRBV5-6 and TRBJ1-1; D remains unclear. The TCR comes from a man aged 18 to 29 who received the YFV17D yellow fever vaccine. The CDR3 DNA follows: TGTGCCAGCAGCTTGGTGCTTGGGATGAGGAACACTGAAGCTTTCTTT. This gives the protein CASSLVLGMRNTEAFF.